The 11 T cell receptor beta chains below were found in one sample sequenced in a study of blood T cell repertoires in COVID-19. Clones were read by immunoSEQ multiplex PCR, and TCRdb kept only the in-frame ones, dropping some. The data contain about 170,000 clones, approximately 86% of them singletons. What was sequenced was peripheral blood. These TCRs come from a woman aged 40 to 50 with COVID-19, enrolled during active disease.

The DNA of the CDR3 is TGTGCCACCCCAAGGACAGCTGGGTATGGCTACACCTTC. This sequence encodes CATPRTAGYGYTF. This chain connects TRBV7-9 to TRBJ1-2; tentative D call: TRBD1 (6 bases). Germline V gives CDR1 SEHNR, CDR2 FQNEAQ (reference sequence). The CDR3 totals 13 residues. V dropped 10 bases and J dropped 5 bases, with 17 bases sitting between them.

The rearrangement uses TRBV6-5 and TRBJ2-3, with a possible D match to TRBD1 (6 bases). The germline CDR1 and CDR2 sequences are MNHEY and SVGAGI. The CDR3 sequence is 13 residues long. Trimming removed 5 bases from V and 9 bases from J, with 15 bases in between. As DNA, the CDR3 is TGTGCCAGCAGTCAACTAGGGGGAGCCACGCAGTATTTT. Protein: CASSQLGGATQYF.

The chain couples TRBV7-9 to TRBJ1-5; 11 positions agree with TRBD1. The V gene's germline CDR1 is SEHNR and CDR2 FQNEAQ (reference sequence). The CDR3 loop spans 15 amino acids. The V and J ends lost 5 bases and 4 bases, in that order; junction bases with no gene match: 4. The CDR3 loop reads CASSIGTGGNQPQHF. CDR3 DNA sequence: TGTGCCAGCAGCATCGGGACAGGGGGAAATCAGCCCCAGCATTTT.

This clone was seen only once. The V call is TRBV7-9, the J call TRBJ2-1; D possibly corresponds to TRBD1 (5 bases). V lost 5 bases and J lost 8, with 7 bases in between. The germline CDR1 and CDR2 sequences are SEHNR and FQNEAQ (reference sequence). The CDR3 runs 11 residues. This chain's CDR3 is CASSPGYEQFF. CDR3 DNA: TGTGCCAGCAGCCCAGGGTATGAGCAGTTCTTC.

This chain links TRBV2 with TRBJ1-5, with 10 positions matching TRBD1. CDR1 SNHLY and CDR2 FYNNEI come from the germline V gene. V trimming: 5 bases; J trimming: 5 bases; junction bases outside the gene matches: 3. The length of the CDR3 is 14 residues. The CDR3: CASSKTGGDQPQHF. CDR3 coding DNA: TGTGCCAGCAGTAAGACAGGGGGCGATCAGCCCCAGCATTTT.

The chain is built from TRBV4-1 and TRBJ1-2; the D is unclear. The CDR3 runs to 13 residues. Looked up from germline, CDR1 is MGHRA and CDR2 is YSYEKL. V dropped 4 bases and J dropped 7 bases, with 13 bases sitting between them. The CDR3 loop reads CASSPPRAGGYTF. In DNA form, the CDR3 reads TGCGCCAGCAGCCCCCCCCGAGCCGGTGGCTACACCTTC.

V gene TRBV6-2 or TRBV6-3 combines with J gene TRBJ1-5; possibly TRBD1 for D (6 bases). This CDR3 comprises 14 residues. With 5 bases removed from V and 3 bases from J, the gap between germline ends came to 11 bases. Germline V CDR1 and CDR2: MNHEY, SVGEGT. Here the CDR3 reads CASSQGQFNQPQHF. CDR3 sequence (DNA): TGTGCCAGCAGTCAAGGACAGTTCAATCAGCCCCAGCATTTT.

A single count supports this clone. V is TRBV30 and J is TRBJ1-1; D is undetermined. CDR3 length equals 13 residues. V was pared by 6 bases and J by 6 bases, with 17 bases between. The germline CDR1 and CDR2 sequences are GTSNPN and SVGIG (reference sequence). CDR3 amino acids: CACRAAQRAEAFF. For the CDR3, the DNA is TGTGCCTGTCGAGCGGCCCAACGGGCTGAAGCTTTCTTT.

This chain uses TRBV5-4 with TRBJ2-7; weak D call: TRBD1 (6 bases). V lost 2 bases to trimming and J lost 4 bases, with 13 bases between them. The length of the CDR3 is 14 residues. The germline gives CDR1 SGHNT, CDR2 YYREEE (reference sequence). The CDR3 reads CASSFSRGEYEQYF. The CDR3 nucleotides are TGTGCCAGCAGCTTCTCCAGGGGCGAATACGAGCAGTACTTC.

V and J are TRBV19 and TRBJ2-7; a weak D match, TRBD2 (6 bases). V gave up 1 base and J gave up 3 bases, with 13 bases separating them. CDR3 length equals 15 residues. The V gene's germline CDR1 is LNHDA and CDR2 SQIVND (reference sequence). The CDR3 here is CASSIASGGDYEQYF. The CDR3 nucleotides read TGTGCCAGTAGTATAGCGTCCGGAGGGGACTACGAGCAGTACTTC.

The chain combines TRBV3-1 (or the pseudogene TRBV3-2) with TRBJ2-2; 8 bases are a match to TRBD2. Germline CDR1 is LGHDT and CDR2 is YNNKEL (reference sequence). The CDR3 is 16 residues long. J gave up 5 bases and V 3 bases, and 8 bases lay outside the gene matches. DNA for the CDR3: TGTGCCAGCAGCCATGTCTCGGGGGGGCGGACCGGGGAGCTGTTTTTT. This encodes CASSHVSGGRTGELFF.